The source of this T cell receptor (beta chain) is a study of T cell responses to AZD1222 COVID-19 vaccine. Whole-study results and caveats: Regions 160-218 and 743-854 held dominance among vaccine-associated CD4 TCRs, which spanned spike. The donors showed a predominance of white British ancestry and of females, with possible underestimation of clonal diversity.

TCRdb's copy holds only in-frame clones and misses some; the assay was immunoSEQ multiplex PCR. The table lists about 180,000 clones, around nine tenths of them singletons. Comments on this clone: What it binds is unknown.

Germline V gene sequence: CDR1 SGHDT, CDR2 YYEEEE. CDR3 length: 13 residues. Trimming removed 4 bases from V and 3 bases from J, with 10 bases in between. This sequence was found in an adult who received the AZD1222 COVID-19 vaccine. The V gene is TRBV5-6, the J gene TRBJ1-2; no reliable D call. The sequencing here drew on peripheral blood, taken 28 days after the second AZD1222 dose. CDR3 sequence reads: CASSPDIYYGYTF. CDR3 DNA: TGTGCCAGCAGCCCAGACATCTACTATGGCTACACCTTC.